This entry concerns a single TCR beta chain. What it binds is not known. Trimming removed 6 bases from V and 6 bases from J; junction bases left unmatched: 10. This CDR3 is 15 amino acids long. Germline loops: CDR1 LGHDT, CDR2 YNNKEL (reference sequence). The TCRbeta library was prepared with unique molecular identifiers. TCRdb ran MiXCR on the PCR reads and lists one entry per CDR3 protein. Seen here are 500,000 to 750,000 distinct CDR3 sequences, 20% to 30% observed once, and the top ten hold around 36%. This entry comes from a study of T-cell reconstitution after alpha-beta-depleted transplantation in children. Study findings and constraints: At the one-year point after transplant, T-cell counts and TCRbeta diversity were found to come mostly from T cells that had been newly produced.

This receptor was taken from a boy less than two years old with Wiskott-Aldrich syndrome, due to receive a stem cell transplant. The specimen comprised PBMCs, sampled before TCRalphabeta/CD19-depleted stem cell transplant. The chain joins TRBV3-1 to TRBJ2-3, with 9 bases lining up with TRBD2. As DNA, the CDR3 is TGTGCCAGCAGTCCCTGGCGGGAGGGAGTGGATACGCAGTATTTT. This sequence encodes CASSPWREGVDTQYF.